This paragraph reports one T cell receptor (beta chain). This sample is part of a study of T cell changes during pregnancy in multiple sclerosis. The CDR3 extends over 12 amino acids. Germline CDR1 reads MNHEY; CDR2 reads SVGAGI. Trimming removed 10 bases at V and 3 bases at J, with 12 bases between. Measured with immunoSEQ multiplex PCR; TCRdb has only the in-frame clones, and not every one. Found here are around 59,000 clones, 92% of them singletons; the top ten hold about 2.5%. V usage is TRBV6-5 and J usage is TRBJ1-2; D possibly corresponds to TRBD1 (6 bases). The receptor was isolated from a female donor in good health, enrolled as a control in a pregnancy study. The material was peripheral blood, obtained in the third trimester of pregnancy. CDR3 sequence reads: CATLGGHYGYTF. For the CDR3, the DNA is TGTGCCACCCTTGGGGGCCACTATGGCTACACCTTC.